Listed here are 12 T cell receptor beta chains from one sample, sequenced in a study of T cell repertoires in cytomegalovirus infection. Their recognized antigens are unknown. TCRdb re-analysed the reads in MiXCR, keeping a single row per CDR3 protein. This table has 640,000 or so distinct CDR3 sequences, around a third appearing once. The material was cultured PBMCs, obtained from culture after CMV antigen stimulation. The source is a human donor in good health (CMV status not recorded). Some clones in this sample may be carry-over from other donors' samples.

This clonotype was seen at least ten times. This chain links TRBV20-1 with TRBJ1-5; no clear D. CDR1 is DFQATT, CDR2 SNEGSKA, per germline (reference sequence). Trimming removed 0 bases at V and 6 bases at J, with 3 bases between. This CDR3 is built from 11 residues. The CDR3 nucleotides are TGCAGTGCTAGAGAGATTCAGCCCCAGCATTTT. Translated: CSAREIQPQHF.

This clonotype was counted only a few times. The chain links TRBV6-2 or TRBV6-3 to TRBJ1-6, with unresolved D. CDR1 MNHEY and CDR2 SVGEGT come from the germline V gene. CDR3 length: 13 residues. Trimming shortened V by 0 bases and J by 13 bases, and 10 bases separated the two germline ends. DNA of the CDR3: TGTGCCAGCAGTTACTCCCGTGCAACGCCCCTCCACTTT. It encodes CASSYSRATPLHF.

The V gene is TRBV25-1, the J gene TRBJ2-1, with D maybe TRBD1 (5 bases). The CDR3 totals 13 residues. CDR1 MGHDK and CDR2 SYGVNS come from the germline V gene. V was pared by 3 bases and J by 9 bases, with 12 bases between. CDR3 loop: CASSDPRVSEQFF. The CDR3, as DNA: TGTGCCAGCAGTGACCCCAGGGTGAGTGAGCAGTTCTTC.

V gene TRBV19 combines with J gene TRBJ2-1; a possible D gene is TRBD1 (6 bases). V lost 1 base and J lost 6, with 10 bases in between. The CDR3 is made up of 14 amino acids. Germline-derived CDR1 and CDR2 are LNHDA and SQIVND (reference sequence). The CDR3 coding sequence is TGTGCCAGTAGTATAGGTGGGGGCCGCAATGAGCAGTTCTTC. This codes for CASSIGGGRNEQFF.

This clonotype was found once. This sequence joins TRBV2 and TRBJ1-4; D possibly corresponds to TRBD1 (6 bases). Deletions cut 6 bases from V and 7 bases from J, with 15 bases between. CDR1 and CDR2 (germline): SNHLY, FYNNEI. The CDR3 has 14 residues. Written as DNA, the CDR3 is TGTGCCAGCAGCAACAGGGATTTGGGTGAAAAACTGTTTTTT. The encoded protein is CASSNRDLGEKLFF.

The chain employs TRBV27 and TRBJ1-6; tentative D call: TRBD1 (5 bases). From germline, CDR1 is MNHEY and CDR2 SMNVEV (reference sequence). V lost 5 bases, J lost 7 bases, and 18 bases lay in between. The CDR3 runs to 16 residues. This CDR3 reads CASSAGFPSLNSPLHF. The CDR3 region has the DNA TGTGCCAGCAGTGCAGGGTTTCCCTCCCTCAATTCACCCCTCCACTTT.

CDR3 coding DNA: TGTGCCAGCAGTTTAATCGGCGGAGAAGATCAGCCCCAGCATTTT. Protein: CASSLIGGEDQPQHF. This sequence joins TRBV27 and TRBJ1-5; D is unresolved. The CDR3 has 15 residues. Germline CDR1 is MNHEY and CDR2 is SMNVEV (reference sequence). Trimming left V 2 bases short and J 5 bases short, with 13 bases between.

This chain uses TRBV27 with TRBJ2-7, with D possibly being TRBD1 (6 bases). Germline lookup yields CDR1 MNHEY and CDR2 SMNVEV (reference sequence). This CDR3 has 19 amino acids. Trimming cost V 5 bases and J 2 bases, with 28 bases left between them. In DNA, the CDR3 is TGTGCCAGCAGTCCACACCAAAACCGGGACACAGATAACGCCTACGAGCAGTACTTC. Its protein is CASSPHQNRDTDNAYEQYF.

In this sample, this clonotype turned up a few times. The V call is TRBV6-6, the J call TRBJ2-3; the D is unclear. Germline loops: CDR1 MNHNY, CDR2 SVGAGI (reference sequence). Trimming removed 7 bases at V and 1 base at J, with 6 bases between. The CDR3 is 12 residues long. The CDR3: CASTQRTDTQYF. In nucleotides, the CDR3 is TGTGCCAGCACACAGCGCACAGATACGCAGTATTTT.

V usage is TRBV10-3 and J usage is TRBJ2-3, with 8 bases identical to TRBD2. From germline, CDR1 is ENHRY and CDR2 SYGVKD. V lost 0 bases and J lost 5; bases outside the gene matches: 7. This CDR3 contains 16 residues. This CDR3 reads CAISESAAGVVDTQYF. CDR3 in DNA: TGTGCCATCAGTGAGTCGGCAGCGGGAGTGGTAGATACGCAGTATTTT.

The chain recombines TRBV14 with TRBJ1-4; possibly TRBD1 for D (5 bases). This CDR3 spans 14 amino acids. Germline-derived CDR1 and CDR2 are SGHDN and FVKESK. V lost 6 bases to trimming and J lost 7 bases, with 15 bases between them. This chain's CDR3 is CASRLTATGEKLFF. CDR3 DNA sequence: TGTGCCAGCAGGTTGACAGCTACGGGTGAAAAACTGTTTTTT.

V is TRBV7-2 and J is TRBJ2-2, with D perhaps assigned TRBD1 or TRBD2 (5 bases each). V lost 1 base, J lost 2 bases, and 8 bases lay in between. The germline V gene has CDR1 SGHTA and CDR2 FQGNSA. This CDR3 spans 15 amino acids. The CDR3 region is CASSLVGTNTGELFF. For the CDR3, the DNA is TGTGCCAGCAGCTTAGTGGGGACCAACACCGGGGAGCTGTTTTTT.